This T cell receptor (beta chain) was sequenced in a study of blood T cell repertoires in COVID-19. Germline trimming cut 4 bases from V and 5 bases from J; bases unmatched to any gene: 6. The CDR3 is 16 residues long. Germline V gives CDR1 SGHRS, CDR2 YFSETQ. TCRdb's table, derived via immunoSEQ multiplex PCR, lists solely in-frame clones and lacks some. The repertoire consists of around 260,000 clones, with 86% occurring once and the leading ten covering approximately 2%. This chain links TRBV5-1 with TRBJ2-4; TRBD2 agrees at 13 bases. The sample comprised peripheral blood. The clonotype comes from a man aged 30-40 years with active or convalescent COVID-19. The CDR3 nucleotides are TGCGCCAGCAGCCAAACTAGCGGGGGGGCCGAAAACATTCAGTACTTC. Protein sequence: CASSQTSGGAENIQYF. Filled out from reference TRBV5-1 and TRBJ2-4, the complete variable domain reads KAGVTQTPRYLIKTRGQQVTLSCSPISGHRSVSWYQQTPGQGLQFLFEYFSETQRNKGNFPGRFSGRQFSNSRSEMNVSTLELGDSALYLCASSQTSGGAENIQYFGAGTRLSVL.